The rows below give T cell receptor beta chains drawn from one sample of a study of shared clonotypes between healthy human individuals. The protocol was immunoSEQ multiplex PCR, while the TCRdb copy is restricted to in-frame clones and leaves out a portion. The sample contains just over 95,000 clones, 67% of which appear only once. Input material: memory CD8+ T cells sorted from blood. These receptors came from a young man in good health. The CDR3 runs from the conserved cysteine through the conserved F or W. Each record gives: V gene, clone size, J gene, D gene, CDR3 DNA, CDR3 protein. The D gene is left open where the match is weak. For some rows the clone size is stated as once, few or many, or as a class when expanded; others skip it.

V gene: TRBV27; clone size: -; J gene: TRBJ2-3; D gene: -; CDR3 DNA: TGTGCCAGCTACGGGGAGGACCGCACAGATACGCAGTATTTT; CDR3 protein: CASYGEDRTDTQYF
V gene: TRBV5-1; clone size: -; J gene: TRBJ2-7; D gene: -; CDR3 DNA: TGCGCCAGCAGCTTGTCGACAGGAACAAGTTACTACGAGCAGTACTTC; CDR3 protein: CASSLSTGTSYYEQYF
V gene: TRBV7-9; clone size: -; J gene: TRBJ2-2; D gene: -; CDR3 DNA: TGTGCCAGCTTCGGAGAAATGAACACCGGGGAGCTGTTTTTT; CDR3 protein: CASFGEMNTGELFF
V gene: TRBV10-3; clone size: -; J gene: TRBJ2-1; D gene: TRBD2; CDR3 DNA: TGTGCCATCAGTGGTCTAGCGGGTATCAATGAGCAGTTCTTC; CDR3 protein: CAISGLAGINEQFF
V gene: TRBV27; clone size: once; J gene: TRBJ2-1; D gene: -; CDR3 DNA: TGTGCCAGCAGTCTATACAGGGTTAGCTCCTACAATGAGCAGTTCTTC; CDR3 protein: CASSLYRVSSYNEQFF
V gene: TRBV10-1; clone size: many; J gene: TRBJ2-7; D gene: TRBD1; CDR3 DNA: TGCGCCAGCAGCGAGTCGACAGGGGTCTTTTTACACGAGCAGTACTTC; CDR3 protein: CASSESTGVFLHEQYF
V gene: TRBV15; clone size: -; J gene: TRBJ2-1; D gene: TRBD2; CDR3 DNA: TGTGCCACCAGCAGGGGGAGGGCCCTCGTCAATGAGCAGTTCTTC; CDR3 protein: CATSRGRALVNEQFF
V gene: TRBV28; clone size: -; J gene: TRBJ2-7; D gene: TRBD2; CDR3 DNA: TGTGCCAGCAGCCTTAGCGGGAGCTCTCTCTACGAGCAGTACTTC; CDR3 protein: CASSLSGSSLYEQYF
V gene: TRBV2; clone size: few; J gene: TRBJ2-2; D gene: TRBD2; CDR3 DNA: TGTGCCAGCAGGAAACTAGCGGGAGGGCAAAAAGTCGGGGAGCTGTTTTTT; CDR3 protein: CASRKLAGGQKVGELFF
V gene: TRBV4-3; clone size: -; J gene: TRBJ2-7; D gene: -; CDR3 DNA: TGCGCCAGCAGCCCCTATTGGACCCACTACGAGCAGTACTTC; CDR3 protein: CASSPYWTHYEQYF
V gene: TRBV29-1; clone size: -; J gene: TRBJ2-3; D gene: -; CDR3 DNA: TGCAGCGTTAACAGGCAGTATTTT; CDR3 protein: CSVNRQYF
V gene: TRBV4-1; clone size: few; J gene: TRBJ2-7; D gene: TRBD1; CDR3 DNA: TGCGCCAGCAGCCAAGAATGGGACAGCTCCTACGAGCAGTACTTC; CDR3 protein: CASSQEWDSSYEQYF
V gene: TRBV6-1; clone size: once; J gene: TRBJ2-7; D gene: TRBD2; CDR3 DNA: TGTGCCAGCAGAGCGGGACTACTTTACGAGCAGTACTTC; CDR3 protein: CASRAGLLYEQYF
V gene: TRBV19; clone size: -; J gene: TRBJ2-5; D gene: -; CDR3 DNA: TGTGCCAGTAGTCAGGGTTCAGAGACCCAGTACTTC; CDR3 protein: CASSQGSETQYF
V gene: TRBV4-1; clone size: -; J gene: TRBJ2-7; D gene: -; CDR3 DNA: TGCGCCAGCAGCCATTACCCCGGGACCCTTCTCTACGAGCAGTACTTC; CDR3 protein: CASSHYPGTLLYEQYF
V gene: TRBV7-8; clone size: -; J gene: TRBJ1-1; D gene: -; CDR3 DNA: TGTGCCAGCAGCTTAACTTGGGGGGCAGACACTGAAGCTTTCTTT; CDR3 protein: CASSLTWGADTEAFF
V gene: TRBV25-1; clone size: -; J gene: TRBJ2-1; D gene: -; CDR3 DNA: TGTGCCAGCAGTGAATCGGCAGCGCTAGGCTCCTACAATGAGCAGTTCTTC; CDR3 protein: CASSESAALGSYNEQFF
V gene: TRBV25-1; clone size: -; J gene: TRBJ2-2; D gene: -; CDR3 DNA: TGTGCCAGCAGTGAGACCGGCTGGCTGAACACCGGGGAGCTGTTTTTT; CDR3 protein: CASSETGWLNTGELFF
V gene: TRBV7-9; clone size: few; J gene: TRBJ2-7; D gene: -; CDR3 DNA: TGTGCCAGCAGCACCCAGGGACTGAATACCTACGAGCAGTACTTC; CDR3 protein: CASSTQGLNTYEQYF
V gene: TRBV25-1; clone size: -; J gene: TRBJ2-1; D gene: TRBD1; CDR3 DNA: TGTGCCAGCAGTGCTAACCACCGGGACAGGGTGAGGAATGAGCAGTTCTTC; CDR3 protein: CASSANHRDRVRNEQFF
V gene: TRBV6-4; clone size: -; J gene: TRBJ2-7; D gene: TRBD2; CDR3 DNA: TGTGCCAAGACTCTAGCGCGCCGGACTAGCGGGTACGAGCAGTACTTC; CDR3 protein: CAKTLARRTSGYEQYF
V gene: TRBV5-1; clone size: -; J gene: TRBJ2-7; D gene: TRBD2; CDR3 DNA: TGCGCCAGCAGCTTTATTAGCGGGACCCCCTACGAGCAGTACTTC; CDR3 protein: CASSFISGTPYEQYF
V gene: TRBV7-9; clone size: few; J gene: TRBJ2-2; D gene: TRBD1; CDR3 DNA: TGTGCCAGCAGCTCTACAGGACAGGGGGGCACCGGGGAGCTGTTTTTT; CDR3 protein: CASSSTGQGGTGELFF
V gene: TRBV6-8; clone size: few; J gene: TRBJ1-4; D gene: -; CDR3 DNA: TGTGCCAGCAATACGGGACGTACTAATGAAAAACTGTTTTTT; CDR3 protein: CASNTGRTNEKLFF
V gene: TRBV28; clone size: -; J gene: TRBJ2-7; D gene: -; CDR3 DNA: TGTGCCAGCACCTCCCGGACCTACGAGCAGTACTTC; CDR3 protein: CASTSRTYEQYF
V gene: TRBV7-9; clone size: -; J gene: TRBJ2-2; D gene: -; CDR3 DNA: TGTGCCAGCAGCTTATCTTCCCTAGAGCTGTTTTTT; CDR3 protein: CASSLSSLELFF
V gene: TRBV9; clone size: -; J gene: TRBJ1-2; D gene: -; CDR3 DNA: TGTGCCAGCAGCCCCCTCGAATATGGCTACACCTTC; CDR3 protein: CASSPLEYGYTF
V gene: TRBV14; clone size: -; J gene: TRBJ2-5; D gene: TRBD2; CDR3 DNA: TGTGCCAGCAGCCAGAACCTCGCCATAGCGGGAGCGAGCGGTTGGGAGACCCAGTACTTC; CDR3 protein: CASSQNLAIAGASGWETQYF
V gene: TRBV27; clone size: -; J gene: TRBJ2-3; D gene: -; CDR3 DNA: TGTGCCAGCAGTCCGGACGAGACGGGAAATCCGGATACGCAGTATTTT; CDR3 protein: CASSPDETGNPDTQYF
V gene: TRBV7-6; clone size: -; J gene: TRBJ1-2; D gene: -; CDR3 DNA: TGTGCCAGCAGCAGCGGCGCTTCTCGAAAGACCTATGGCTACACCTTC; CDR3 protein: CASSSGASRKTYGYTF
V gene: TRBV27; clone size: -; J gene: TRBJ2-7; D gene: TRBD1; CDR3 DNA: TGTGCCAGCAGCCCAGGACAGGCCTCATCGTACGAGCAGTACTTC; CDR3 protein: CASSPGQASSYEQYF
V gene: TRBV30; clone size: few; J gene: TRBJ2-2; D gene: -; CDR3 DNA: TGTGCCTGGAGGCACAGGAGGAACACCGGGGAGCTGTTTTTT; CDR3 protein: CAWRHRRNTGELFF
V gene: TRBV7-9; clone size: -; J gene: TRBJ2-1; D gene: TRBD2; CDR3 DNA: TGTGCCAGCAGCCGCGGACTAGCGGGAAACAATGAGCAGTTCTTC; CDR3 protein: CASSRGLAGNNEQFF
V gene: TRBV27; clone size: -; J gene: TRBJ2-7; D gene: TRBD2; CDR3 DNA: TGTGCCAGCAGTTTGGGGCTAGCGGTATCCTACGAGCAGTACTTC; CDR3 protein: CASSLGLAVSYEQYF
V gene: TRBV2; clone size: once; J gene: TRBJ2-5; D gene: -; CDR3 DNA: TGTGCCAGCAGTGAAGCGTCAGTTGGCGGCACGGAGACCCAGTACTTC; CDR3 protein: CASSEASVGGTETQYF
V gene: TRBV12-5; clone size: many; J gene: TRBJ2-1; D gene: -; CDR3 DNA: TGTGCTAGTGCGGTTGGGGCTACCCTCATGGATGAGCAGTTCTTC; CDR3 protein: CASAVGATLMDEQFF
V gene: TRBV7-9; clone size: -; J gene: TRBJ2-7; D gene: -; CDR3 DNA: TGTGCCAGCAGCTTAAAGGGACATCCCTACGAGCAGTACTTC; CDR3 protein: CASSLKGHPYEQYF
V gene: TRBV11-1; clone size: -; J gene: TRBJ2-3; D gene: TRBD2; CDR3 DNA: TGTGCCAGCAGCCGTACCACACTAGCGGGAGTCACAGATACGCAGTATTTT; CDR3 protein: CASSRTTLAGVTDTQYF
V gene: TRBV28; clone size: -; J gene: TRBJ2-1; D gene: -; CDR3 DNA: TGTGCCAGCAGTTTTGTGGTCTCCTACAATGAGCAGTTCTTC; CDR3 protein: CASSFVVSYNEQFF
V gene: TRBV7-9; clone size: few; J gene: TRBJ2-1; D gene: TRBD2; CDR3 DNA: TGTGCCAGCAGCCCAGTTTCCGGGCGGGAGGGCAATGAGCAGTTCTTC; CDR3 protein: CASSPVSGREGNEQFF
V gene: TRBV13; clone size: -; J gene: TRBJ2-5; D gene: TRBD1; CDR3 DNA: TGTGCCAGCAGCGACGGGACAGGGCAGGAGACCCAGTACTTC; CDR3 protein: CASSDGTGQETQYF
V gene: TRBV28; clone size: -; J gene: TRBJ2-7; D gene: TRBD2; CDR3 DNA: TGTGCCAGCACGGCGGGAGGGGGCTACGAGCAGTACTTC; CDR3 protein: CASTAGGGYEQYF
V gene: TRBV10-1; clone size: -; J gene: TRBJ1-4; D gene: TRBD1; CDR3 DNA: TGCGCCAGCAGTGATCGCATAAGGGGGCATGAAAAACTGTTTTTT; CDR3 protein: CASSDRIRGHEKLFF
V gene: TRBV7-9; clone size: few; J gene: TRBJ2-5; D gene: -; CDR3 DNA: TGTGCCAGCAGCCTTGCCGGAAAGACCCAGTACTTC; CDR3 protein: CASSLAGKTQYF